Sequencing of this T cell receptor (beta chain) was carried out in a study of human T cells and chemical hapten exposure. In the study overall: Mainly, slight library volume differences in the pool made TCR yields vary.

Study-level findings and limits: The immune response of these alopecia patients might not match healthy individuals'. Controls had significantly fewer large CDR3 similarity clusters than were formed by expanded TCRs.

To note about this clonotype: Its antigen is as yet unknown.

Time point given: pre-sensitization, week 0. Treatment meaning: therapeutic diphenylcyclopropenone sensitization with weekly scalp DPC. Germline trimming cut 2 bases from V and 1 base from J; bases unmatched to any gene: 2. The CDR3 covers 15 residues. CDR1 is SGHRS, CDR2 YFSETQ, per germline. TCRdb independently ran MiXCR on the RACE reads; one entry per CDR3 protein. The sample shows about 98,000 distinct CDR3 sequences, under 14% of them seen only once. The TCR comes from an older woman with alopecia areata. Some clones in this sample may be carry-over from other donors' samples. Sequencing was performed on whole blood, taken in connection with sensitization to the hapten diphenylcyclopropenone (DPC). V usage is TRBV5-1 and J usage is TRBJ2-3, with 9 positions matching TRBD1. The CDR3 bases are TGCGCCAGCAGCTTCCGGGACAGGGGCACAGATACGCAGTATTTT. It is translated as CASSFRDRGTDTQYF.